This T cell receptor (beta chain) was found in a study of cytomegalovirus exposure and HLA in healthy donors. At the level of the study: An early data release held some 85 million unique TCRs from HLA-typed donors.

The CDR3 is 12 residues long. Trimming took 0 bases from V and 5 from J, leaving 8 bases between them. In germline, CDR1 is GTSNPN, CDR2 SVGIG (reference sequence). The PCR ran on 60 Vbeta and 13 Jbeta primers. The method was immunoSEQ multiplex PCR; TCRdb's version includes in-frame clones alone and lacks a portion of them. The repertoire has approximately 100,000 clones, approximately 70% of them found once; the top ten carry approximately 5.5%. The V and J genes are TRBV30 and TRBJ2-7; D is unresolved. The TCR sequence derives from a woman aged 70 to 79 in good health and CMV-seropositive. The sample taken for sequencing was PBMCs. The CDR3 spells CAWSVAYHEQYF. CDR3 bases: TGTGCCTGGAGTGTAGCTTACCACGAGCAGTACTTC.